This T cell receptor (beta chain) emerged from a study of T cells in Graves' hyperthyroidism and ophthalmopathy. CDR1 and CDR2 from the germline V gene are LGHDT and YNNKEL (reference sequence). Trimming removed 2 bases at V and 5 bases at J, with 7 bases between. The CDR3 is 12 residues long. TCR beta CDR3 sequences were amplified from RNA transcripts. An initial round of RT-PCR targeting the TCR CDR3 relied on the HTBI primer set. TCRdb used MiXCR to reprocess the multiplex PCR reads, holding one entry per CDR3 protein. The sample consists of hundreds of thousands of distinct CDR3 sequences, less than 25% of them appearing once.

The sequencing input was blood. The V call is TRBV3-1, the J call TRBJ2-7; D call uncertain. This sequence originates from a man younger than 45 with Graves' ophthalmopathy. The CDR3 spells CASSQSVHEQYF. DNA for the CDR3: TGTGCCAGCAGCCAAAGCGTCCACGAGCAGTACTTC.